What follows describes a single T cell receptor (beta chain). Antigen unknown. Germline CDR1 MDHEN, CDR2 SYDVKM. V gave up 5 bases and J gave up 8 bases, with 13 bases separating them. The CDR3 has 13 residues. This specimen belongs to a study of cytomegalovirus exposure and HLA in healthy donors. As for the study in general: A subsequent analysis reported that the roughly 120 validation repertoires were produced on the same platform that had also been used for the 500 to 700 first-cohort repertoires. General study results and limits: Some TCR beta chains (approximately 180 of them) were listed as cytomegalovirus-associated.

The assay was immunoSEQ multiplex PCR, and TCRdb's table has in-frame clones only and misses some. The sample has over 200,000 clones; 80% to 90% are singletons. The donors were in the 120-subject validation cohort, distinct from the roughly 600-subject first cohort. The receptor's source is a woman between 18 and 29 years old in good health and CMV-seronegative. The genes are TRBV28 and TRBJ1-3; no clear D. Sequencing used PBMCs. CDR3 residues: CASSGSYGDTIYF. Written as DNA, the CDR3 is TGTGCCAGCAGTGGAAGCTACGGGGACACCATATATTTT.